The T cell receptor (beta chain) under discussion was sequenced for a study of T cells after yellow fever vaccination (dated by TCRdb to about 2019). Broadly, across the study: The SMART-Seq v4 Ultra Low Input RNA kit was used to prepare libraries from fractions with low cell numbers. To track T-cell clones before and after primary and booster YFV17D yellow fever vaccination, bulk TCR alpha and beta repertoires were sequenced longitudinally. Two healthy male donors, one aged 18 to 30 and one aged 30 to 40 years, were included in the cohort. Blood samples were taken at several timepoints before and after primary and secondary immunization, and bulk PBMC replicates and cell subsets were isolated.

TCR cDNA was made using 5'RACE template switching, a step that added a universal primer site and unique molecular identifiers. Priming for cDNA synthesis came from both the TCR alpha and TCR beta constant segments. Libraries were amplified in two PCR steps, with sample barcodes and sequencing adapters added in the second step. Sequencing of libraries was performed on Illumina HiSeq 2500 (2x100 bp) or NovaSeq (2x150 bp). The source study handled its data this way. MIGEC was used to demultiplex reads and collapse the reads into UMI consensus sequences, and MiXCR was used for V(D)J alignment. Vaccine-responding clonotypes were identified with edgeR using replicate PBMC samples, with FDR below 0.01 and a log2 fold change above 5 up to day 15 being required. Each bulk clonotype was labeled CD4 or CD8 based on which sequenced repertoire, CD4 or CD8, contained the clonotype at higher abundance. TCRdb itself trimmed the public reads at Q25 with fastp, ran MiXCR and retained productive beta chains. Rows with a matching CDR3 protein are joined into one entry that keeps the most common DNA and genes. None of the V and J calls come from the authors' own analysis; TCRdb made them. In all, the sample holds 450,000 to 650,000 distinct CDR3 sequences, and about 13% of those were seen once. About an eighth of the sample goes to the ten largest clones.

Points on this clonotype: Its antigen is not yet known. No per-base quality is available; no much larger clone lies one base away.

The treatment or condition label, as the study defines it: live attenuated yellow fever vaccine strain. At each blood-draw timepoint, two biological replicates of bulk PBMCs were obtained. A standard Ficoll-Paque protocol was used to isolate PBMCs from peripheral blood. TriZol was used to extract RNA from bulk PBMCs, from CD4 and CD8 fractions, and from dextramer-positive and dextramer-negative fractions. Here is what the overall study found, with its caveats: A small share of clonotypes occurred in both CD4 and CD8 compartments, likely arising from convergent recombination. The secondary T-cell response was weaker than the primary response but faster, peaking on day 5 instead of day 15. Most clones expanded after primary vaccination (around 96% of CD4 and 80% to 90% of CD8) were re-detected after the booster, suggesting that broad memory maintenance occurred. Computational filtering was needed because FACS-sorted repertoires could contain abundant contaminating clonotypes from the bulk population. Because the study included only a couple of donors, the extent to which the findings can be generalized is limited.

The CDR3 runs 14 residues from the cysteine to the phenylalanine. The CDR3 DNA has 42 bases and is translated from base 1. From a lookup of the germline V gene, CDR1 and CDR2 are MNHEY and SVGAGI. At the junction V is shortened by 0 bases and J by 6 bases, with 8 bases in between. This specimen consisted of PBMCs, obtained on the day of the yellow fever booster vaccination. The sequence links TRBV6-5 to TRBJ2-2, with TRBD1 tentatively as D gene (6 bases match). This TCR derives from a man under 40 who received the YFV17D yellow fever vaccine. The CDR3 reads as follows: CASSYSGGSGELFF. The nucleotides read TGTGCCAGCAGTTACTCAGGGGGATCCGGGGAGCTGTTTTTT.